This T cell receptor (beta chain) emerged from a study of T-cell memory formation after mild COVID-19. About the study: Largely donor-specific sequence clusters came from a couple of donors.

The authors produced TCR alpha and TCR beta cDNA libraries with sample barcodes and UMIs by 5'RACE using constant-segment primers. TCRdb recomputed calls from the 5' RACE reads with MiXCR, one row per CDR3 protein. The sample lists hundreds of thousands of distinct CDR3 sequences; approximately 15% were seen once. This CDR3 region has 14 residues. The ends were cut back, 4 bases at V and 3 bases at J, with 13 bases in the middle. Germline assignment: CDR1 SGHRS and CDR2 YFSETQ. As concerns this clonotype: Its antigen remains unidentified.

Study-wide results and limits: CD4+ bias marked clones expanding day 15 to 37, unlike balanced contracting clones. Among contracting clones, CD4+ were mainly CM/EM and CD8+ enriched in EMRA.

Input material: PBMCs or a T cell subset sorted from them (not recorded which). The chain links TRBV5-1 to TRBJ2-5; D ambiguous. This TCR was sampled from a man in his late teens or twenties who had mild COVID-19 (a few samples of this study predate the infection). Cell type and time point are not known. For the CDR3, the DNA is TGCGCCAGCAGCACCGGACGGTTGGAAGAGACCCAGTACTTC. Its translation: CASSTGRLEETQYF.